These 11 T cell receptor beta chains share one sample of origin, sequenced in a study of cytomegalovirus exposure and HLA in healthy donors. PCR was performed using 60 Vbeta and 13 Jbeta primers. TCRdb's copy holds only in-frame clones and misses some; the assay was immunoSEQ multiplex PCR. The sample has roughly 260,000 clones, about 83% seen once; the top ten hold about 2%. What was sequenced was PBMCs. These receptors were taken from a woman between 35 and 50 years old in good health and CMV-seropositive.

This clone has a single count. The rearrangement joins TRBV5-1 to TRBJ1-3, with 9 bases that match TRBD1. The CDR3 extends over 15 amino acids. Germline CDR1 and CDR2: SGHRS and YFSETQ. V lost 0 bases, J lost 4 bases, and 2 bases stayed unmatched. This CDR3 reads CASSLGDRDGNTIYF. CDR3 nucleotide sequence: TGCGCCAGCAGCTTGGGGGACAGGGACGGAAACACCATATATTTT. Combining the CDR3 with reference TRBV5-1 and TRBJ1-3 gives the whole variable domain KAGVTQTPRYLIKTRGQQVTLSCSPISGHRSVSWYQQTPGQGLQFLFEYFSETQRNKGNFPGRFSGRQFSNSRSEMNVSTLELGDSALYLCASSLGDRDGNTIYFGEGSWLTVV.

The chain joins TRBV9 to TRBJ2-7; 7 nucleotides agree with TRBD2. CDR3 length: 15 residues. The germline V gene encodes CDR1 SGDLS and CDR2 YYNGEE. V was pared by 0 bases and J by 0 bases, with 3 bases of the junction left unmatched. CDR3 coding DNA: TGTGCCAGCAGCGTAGGAGGCGGGGGCTCCTACGAGCAGTACTTC. Translating gives CASSVGGGGSYEQYF.

The J gene is TRBJ1-1, the V gene TRBV11-2; 9 nucleotides match TRBD1. J was trimmed by 4 bases and V by 2 bases; bases with no gene match: 5. The CDR3 is 15 residues long. Looked up from germline, CDR1 is SGHAT and CDR2 is FQNNGV. CDR3 bases: TGTGCCAGCAGCTTACTCCCGGGACAGGGCACTGAAGCTTTCTTT. Translated, it gives CASSLLPGQGTEAFF.

The chain carries TRBV15 and TRBJ2-7; 8 bases are a match to TRBD2. The CDR3 contains 13 residues. Germline values: CDR1 LNHNV, CDR2 YYDKDF (reference sequence). V lost 5 bases and J lost 6; bases outside the gene matches: 6. CDR3 sequence (DNA): TGTGCCACCAGCCGGGAGGGCCGGGGCGAGCAGTACTTC. Translation gives CATSREGRGEQYF. The full variable domain, with the rest looked up from reference TRBV15 and TRBJ2-7, is DAMVIQNPRYQVTQFGKPVTLSCSQTLNHNVMYWYQQKSSQAPKLLFHYYDKDFNNEADTPDNFQSRRPNTSFCFLDIRSPGLGDTAMYLCATSREGRGEQYFGPGTRLTVT.

This clone was detected a few times. This specimen includes other DNA sequences encoding the same CDR3. The V and J genes are TRBV30 and TRBJ2-7, with TRBD1 identical over 7 bases. V lost 0 bases to trimming and J lost 5 bases; unmatched junction nucleotides: 13. CDR1 and CDR2 from the germline V gene are GTSNPN and SVGIG (reference sequence). The CDR3 extends over 16 amino acids. CDR3 coding DNA: TGTGCCTGGAGTGTACGGGTGACAGGGTTGGGCCACGAGCAGTACTTC. Translating gives CAWSVRVTGLGHEQYF.

The chain combines TRBV25-1 with TRBJ2-1; perhaps TRBD2 as D (5 bases). The CDR3 length is 16 residues. The V end lost 2 bases, the J end lost 4 bases, and 15 bases lay between the germline ends. The V gene's germline CDR1 is MGHDK and CDR2 SYGVNS. The CDR3 DNA is TGTGCCAGCAGTGAAATAAGACGCGGCGGGTACAATGAGCAGTTCTTC. Amino acid sequence: CASSEIRRGGYNEQFF. Variable domain in full (rest from reference TRBV25-1 and TRBJ2-1): EADIYQTPRYLVIGTGKKITLECSQTMGHDKMYWYQQDPGMELHLIHYSYGVNSTEKGDLSSESTVSRIRTEHFPLTLESARPSHTSQYLCASSEIRRGGYNEQFFGPGTRLTVL.

The genes are TRBV12-5 and TRBJ2-7; TRBD2 aligns across 7 bases. The CDR3 is 15 amino acids. Germline CDR1 and CDR2: LGHNT and FRNRAP. The trim removed 3 bases at V and 0 bases at J, leaving 5 bases unmatched. The CDR3 region has the DNA TGTGCTAGTGGTTTCACTAGCGCGAGCTCCTACGAGCAGTACTTC. Protein product: CASGFTSASSYEQYF.

In this sample, this clone turned up a few times. The chain couples TRBV19 to TRBJ1-2, with D uncertain. V lost 7 bases and J 4 bases, leaving 13 bases between the germline ends. Germline values: CDR1 LNHDA, CDR2 SQIVND (reference sequence). The CDR3 extends over 13 amino acids. This CDR3 is CASTQVVGYGYTF. CDR3 sequence (DNA): TGTGCCAGTACCCAAGTAGTCGGCTATGGCTACACCTTC. The full variable domain, with the rest looked up from reference TRBV19 and TRBJ1-2, is DGGITQSPKYLFRKEGQNVTLSCEQNLNHDAMYWYRQDPGQGLRLIYYSQIVNDFQKGDIAEGYSVSREKKESFPLTVTSAQKNPTAFYLCASTQVVGYGYTFGSGTRLTVV.

This chain joins TRBV5-5 and TRBJ2-7; possible D gene TRBD2, 6 bases. Germline CDR1 SGHKS, CDR2 YYEKEE (reference sequence). The CDR3 is 15 amino acids. The V end lost 0 bases, the J end lost 1 base, and 11 bases lay between the germline ends. The CDR3 loop reads CASSLVSSESYEQYF. The CDR3 DNA is TGTGCCAGCAGCTTGGTTTCTAGCGAATCCTACGAGCAGTACTTC.

This chain joins TRBV9 and TRBJ1-5; TRBD1 agrees at 9 bases. The CDR3 has 15 residues. Losses at the gene ends were 4 bases for V and 6 bases for J; bases not matched to a gene: 8. In germline, CDR1 is SGDLS, CDR2 YYNGEE. The CDR3 sequence: CASSPGTGFGQPQHF. The CDR3 nucleotides are TGTGCCAGCAGCCCCGGGACAGGGTTCGGTCAGCCCCAGCATTTT.

V and J are TRBV29-1 and TRBJ2-1; 10 bases align to TRBD1. The CDR3 consists of 13 residues. V trimming: 8 bases; J trimming: 3 bases; junction bases outside the gene matches: 4. Germline V gene data show CDR1 as SQVTM and CDR2 as ANQGSEA. CDR3 protein: CSLRDRGYNEQFF. The DNA for the CDR3 is TGCAGCCTCCGGGACAGGGGCTACAATGAGCAGTTCTTC.